This passage covers 6 T cell receptor beta chains from one sample sequenced in a study of blood T cell repertoires in COVID-19. Libraries were prepared by immunoSEQ multiplex PCR; TCRdb keeps only in-frame clonotypes and omits some of them. Of around 250,000 clones listed, about 88% are singletons. The sequenced material came from PBMCs or T cells enriched from blood (not recorded which). All receptors derive from a woman aged 45-65 years who had recovered from COVID-19.

The chain joins TRBV30 to TRBJ1-2; 9 bases match TRBD1. Germline CDR1 and CDR2: GTSNPN and SVGIG (reference sequence). Trimming removed 3 bases from V and 6 bases from J; junction bases left unmatched: 11. This CDR3 has 15 residues. The CDR3: CAWSRGGTGRNGYTF. For the CDR3, the DNA is TGTGCCTGGAGCCGCGGAGGGACAGGGAGAAATGGCTACACCTTC.

The gene calls are TRBV29-1 and TRBJ2-1; a weak D match, TRBD1 (6 bases). The germline CDR1 and CDR2 sequences are SQVTM and ANQGSEA. CDR3 length equals 15 residues. The germline V and J ends were trimmed by 5 bases and 3 bases, with 17 bases remaining between them. The chain's CDR3 is CSVQRPVRGYNEQFF. DNA of the CDR3: TGCAGCGTTCAGAGACCCGTCAGGGGCTACAATGAGCAGTTCTTC.

This clone has only one observation. V gene TRBV5-1 combines with J gene TRBJ2-3; 10 bases match TRBD2. CDR3 length: 16 amino acids. In germline, CDR1 is SGHRS, CDR2 YFSETQ. The J segment lost 2 bases and the V segment lost 7 bases, leaving 10 bases of the junction unmatched. This chain's CDR3 is CASGPPSGRATDTQYF. CDR3 in DNA: TGCGCCAGCGGGCCCCCCAGCGGGAGGGCCACAGATACGCAGTATTTT.

This sequence joins TRBV5-5 and TRBJ2-7; tentatively, D is TRBD2 (5 bases). Germline lookup yields CDR1 SGHKS and CDR2 YYEKEE (reference sequence). The CDR3 has 14 residues. V was pared by 0 bases and J by 2 bases, with 9 bases between. In DNA form, the CDR3 reads TGTGCCAGCAGCTTGGTGCGGGCAGCCTACGAGCAGTACTTC. It is translated as CASSLVRAAYEQYF.

This rearrangement joins TRBV11-3 to TRBJ2-2; tentative D call: TRBD2 (6 bases). Trimming took 4 bases from V and 5 from J, leaving 14 bases between them. Germline assignment: CDR1 SGHNT and CDR2 YENEEA. The CDR3 totals 15 residues. For the CDR3, the DNA is TGTGCCAGCAGCTCCCAGGCTAGCGCTACCGGGGAGCTGTTTTTT. It translates to CASSSQASATGELFF.

CDR3 loop: CAWSVLRGGEKLFF. CDR3 coding DNA: TGTGCCTGGAGTGTACTTAGGGGTGGTGAAAAACTGTTTTTT. The rearrangement links TRBV30 to TRBJ1-4; TRBD1 is a possible D gene (5 bases). Looked up from germline, CDR1 is GTSNPN and CDR2 is SVGIG (reference sequence). Trimming pared 0 bases from V and 7 bases from J, leaving 12 bases between. This CDR3 is 14 amino acids long.